This T cell receptor beta chain was identified during a study of vaccination and CD4 T cells after COVID-19. Turning to the study itself: The convalescents were made up of six males and four females, two of whom were Hispanic. A median of approximately 75 days (range 14 to 241) separated dose two from the taking of post-vaccine samples. Broader study findings: 304 of 307 vaccine-specific clones from convalescent patients were spike mono-reactive.

Treatment: approximately 9-day PBMC culture with coronavirus spike peptide pools or control peptides (ViraFEST assay). TCR sequencing followed the expansion of antigen-specific T cells with peptide pools in ViraFEST. Sequence data for DNA of cultured CD4+ T cells were generated by the Oncomine TCR Beta short-read assay. TCRdb recomputed calls from the PCR reads with MiXCR, one row per CDR3 protein. The table has 10,000 to 15,000 distinct CDR3 sequences, about half seen once. As for this clonotype: The antigen remains undetermined.

This CDR3 is 12 amino acids long. Germline CDR1 DFQATT, CDR2 SNEGSKA (reference sequence). V lost 6 bases, J lost 5 bases, and 13 bases lay in between. The TCR was taken from a human donor who had recovered from COVID-19. The V call is TRBV20-1, the J call TRBJ1-1; D is perhaps TRBD1 (6 bases). The specimen was CD4+ T cells from blood, cultured in vitro. CDR3 coding DNA: TGCAGTGCGTACAGGGCGTCTACTGAAGCTTTCTTT. Translation: CSAYRASTEAFF.